This TCR beta chain is from a study of OX40 agonist ivuxolimab in advanced cancers. Across the whole study: Having had anti-PD-1, anti-PD-L1 or anti-CTLA-4 therapy before was allowed, and roughly 38% had some.

This table comes from immunoSEQ multiplex PCR, and its TCRdb copy is limited to in-frame clones, with some not included. The data contain under 110,000 clones, 90% of them singletons. There are 14 residues in the CDR3. V gave up 6 bases and J gave up 4 bases; unmatched junction bases: 5. Germline CDR1 reads MNHNS; CDR2 reads SASEGT. The chain links TRBV6-1 to TRBJ2-2, with 7 bases lining up with TRBD1. Sequenced here: CD4+ or CD8+ T cells sorted from blood, sampled in a trial of the OX40 agonist ivuxolimab. The clonotype originates from an adult with an advanced solid tumor such as melanoma, head and neck, liver or kidney cancer. The CDR3 coding sequence is TGTGCCAGCAGGGGACCAGGGGGCACCGGGGAGCTGTTTTTT. Protein sequence: CASRGPGGTGELFF.